The 23 T cell receptor beta chains listed next were all sequenced from one sample in a study of blood T cells in healthy people across ages. A second about 6 to 12 cycle PCR used barcoded and J-beta primers. In TCRdb, the 5' RACE reads were re-called with MiXCR into one record per CDR3 protein. Of hundreds of thousands of distinct CDR3 sequences detected, roughly 26% appear once; the ten largest clones hold 3%. The same sample was also used in a study of T cells of mothers and their children.

Specimen: blood. The receptor set was obtained from a boy aged 5-17 years in good health.

The rearrangement links TRBV20-1 to TRBJ2-5; no reliable D call. There are 11 residues in the CDR3. V lost 7 bases and J lost 2, with 8 bases in between. Germline lookup yields CDR1 DFQATT and CDR2 SNEGSKA (reference sequence). CDR3 protein: CSGFVQETQYF. The CDR3 region has the DNA TGCAGTGGGTTTGTTCAAGAGACCCAGTACTTC.

This clonotype has only a few counts. This chain links TRBV7-9 with TRBJ2-2; 7 bases fit TRBD1. Trimming took 3 bases from V and 0 from J; bases not matched to a gene: 4. The V gene's germline CDR1 is SEHNR and CDR2 FQNEAQ (reference sequence). This CDR3 has 16 amino acids. CDR3 residues: CASSLNRGANTGELFF. For the CDR3, the DNA is TGTGCCAGCAGCTTGAACAGGGGCGCGAACACCGGGGAGCTGTTTTTT.

The V call is TRBV5-1, the J call TRBJ2-5; D is unclear. V was shortened by 0 bases and J by 5 bases, with 11 bases between the two germline ends. The germline V gene has CDR1 SGHRS and CDR2 YFSETQ. The CDR3 runs 14 residues. CDR3 in amino acids: CASSLGQARETQYF. The CDR3 bases are TGCGCCAGCAGCTTGGGGCAGGCTCGGGAGACCCAGTACTTC. The full variable domain, its missing parts supplied by reference TRBV5-1 and TRBJ2-5, is KAGVTQTPRYLIKTRGQQVTLSCSPISGHRSVSWYQQTPGQGLQFLFEYFSETQRNKGNFPGRFSGRQFSNSRSEMNVSTLELGDSALYLCASSLGQARETQYFGPGTRLLVL.

This clonotype has more than one count but fewer than ten. The chain is built from TRBV9 and TRBJ2-5; 10 nucleotides align to TRBD1. V lost 3 bases and J lost 5; bases outside the gene matches: 4. Germline assignment: CDR1 SGDLS and CDR2 YYNGEE. The CDR3 contains 14 residues. CDR3 region: CASSGRQGAETQYF. The CDR3 DNA is TGTGCCAGCAGCGGAAGACAGGGGGCGGAGACCCAGTACTTC.

The genes are TRBV7-3 and TRBJ2-1; 10 nucleotides match TRBD2. Trimming cost V 4 bases and J 9 bases; bases outside gene matches: 6. CDR1 and CDR2 (germline): SGHTA, FQGTGA. The CDR3 is 14 amino acids. The CDR3 coding sequence is TGTGCCAGCAGCTCACTAGCGGGGTTTGGTGAGCAGTTCTTC. Protein product: CASSSLAGFGEQFF.

The chain employs TRBV20-1 and TRBJ2-5; D assignment may be TRBD1 or TRBD2 (6 bases each). The DNA end is more similar to TRBJ2-7, so the J call may be wrong. The CDR3 totals 15 residues. Germline V gene lookup returns CDR1 DFQATT and CDR2 SNEGSKA (reference sequence). This chain's CDR3 is CSARRGLVSPSEQYF. In DNA form, the CDR3 reads TGCAGTGCTCGGAGGGGGTTAGTATCCCCCTCCGAGCAGTACTTC.

This chain joins TRBV14 and TRBJ2-7; D unclear. CDR3 length equals 13 residues. Trimming left V 1 base short and J 3 bases short, with 7 bases between. Per germline, CDR1 SGHDN and CDR2 FVKESK. Here the CDR3 reads CASSQVRFYEQYF. DNA of the CDR3: TGTGCCAGCAGCCAAGTCCGCTTCTACGAGCAGTACTTC.

The chain links TRBV7-9 to TRBJ1-1, with TRBD1 identical over 9 bases. The ends lost 8 bases at V and 5 bases at J; junction bases unmatched: 6. The germline V gene has CDR1 SEHNR and CDR2 FQNEAQ (reference sequence). The CDR3 consists of 13 residues. In DNA form, the CDR3 reads TGTGCCAGCGGGGACAGGGTGAGGACTGAAGCTTTCTTT. Translated, it gives CASGDRVRTEAFF.

This clonotype has a handful of counts. J is TRBJ2-5 and V is TRBV29-1, with D tentatively TRBD2 (7 bases). In germline, CDR1 is SQVTM, CDR2 ANQGSEA. CDR3 length equals 12 residues. V shed 8 bases and J shed 6 bases, with 16 bases lying between them. The CDR3 DNA is TGCAGCATCCGAAGGGGGGGGCAGACCCAGTACTTC. This encodes CSIRRGGQTQYF.

The chain is built from TRBV7-9 and TRBJ1-1; 7 bases align to TRBD1. V shed 2 bases, J shed 9 bases, and the junction held 15 bases outside the gene matches. The length of the CDR3 is 16 residues. In germline, CDR1 is SEHNR, CDR2 FQNEAQ (reference sequence). CDR3 protein: CASSLYGTVEKGKAFF. Written as DNA, the CDR3 is TGTGCCAGCAGCTTATACGGGACAGTTGAAAAAGGCAAAGCTTTCTTT.

The table lists this clonotype with a few counts. The chain carries TRBV20-1 and TRBJ2-7; the match to TRBD1 covers 9 bases. The V segment lost 1 base and the J segment 2 bases; nucleotides outside the gene matches: 9. CDR1 is DFQATT, CDR2 SNEGSKA, per germline (reference sequence). CDR3 length equals 16 residues. The CDR3 is CSARVRGQGLTYEQYF. CDR3 DNA sequence: TGCAGTGCTAGAGTACGGGGACAGGGCCTTACCTACGAGCAGTACTTC.

The J gene is TRBJ2-1, the V gene TRBV12-3 or TRBV12-4; D call uncertain. The V end was cut by 7 bases, the J end by 8 bases, with 9 bases between. CDR3 length equals 11 residues. Here the CDR3 reads CASTPGHEQFF. CDR3 in DNA: TGTGCCAGCACCCCCGGCCATGAGCAGTTCTTC.

This clonotype was found a few times. J is TRBJ2-5 and V is TRBV5-1; a weak D match, TRBD1 (6 bases). The DNA matches TRBJ2-7 better at its end, which makes the J call doubtful. This CDR3 has 14 residues. Germline CDR1 and CDR2: SGHRS and YFSETQ. The CDR3 protein is CASSPRPNRDEQYF. Here the CDR3 DNA reads TGCGCCAGCAGCCCCCGGCCAAACAGGGACGAGCAGTACTTC.

This chain joins TRBV14 and TRBJ1-4, with 8 bases fitting TRBD1. Looked up from germline, CDR1 is SGHDN and CDR2 is FVKESK. V gave up 4 bases and J gave up 8 bases; unmatched junction bases: 9. The length of the CDR3 is 15 residues. The CDR3 is CASSPSRGRVEKLFF. The DNA for the CDR3 is TGTGCCAGCAGCCCAAGCAGGGGGCGCGTCGAAAAACTGTTTTTT.

A few counts support this clonotype. V and J are TRBV20-1 and TRBJ1-2, with TRBD1 matching over 9 bases. Germline V lookup: CDR1 DFQATT, CDR2 SNEGSKA (reference sequence). CDR3 length: 14 amino acids. V shed 0 bases and J 9 bases; nucleotides not matched to a gene: 8. The CDR3 region has the DNA TGCAGTGCTAGAGATGTGGGGGACAGGGTCCGCTACACCTTC. This sequence encodes CSARDVGDRVRYTF.

The rearrangement links TRBV5-1 to TRBJ2-7, with 8 bases identical to TRBD1. This CDR3 spans 15 amino acids. Trimming took 4 bases from V and 3 from J; bases not matched to a gene: 9. Germline assignment: CDR1 SGHRS and CDR2 YFSETQ. The DNA of the CDR3 is TGCGCCAGCAGCCCCCCGGACAGGGCCCGCTACGAGCAGTACTTC. This sequence encodes CASSPPDRARYEQYF.

This clonotype has only a few counts. The chain combines TRBV12-3 or TRBV12-4 with TRBJ2-5; weak D call: TRBD1 (5 bases). Judging by the DNA end, TRBJ2-7 fits better; the J call may be wrong. This CDR3 contains 14 residues. The DNA of the CDR3 is TGTGCCAGCAGTCTCTCCAGGGATGACTACGAGCAGTACTTC. Protein product: CASSLSRDDYEQYF.

The chain recombines TRBV3-1 with TRBJ2-5; no clear D. The CDR3 runs 15 residues. V was clipped by 0 bases and J by 2 bases, with 10 bases between them. Germline V gene data show CDR1 as LGHDT and CDR2 as YNNKEL (reference sequence). The chain's CDR3 is CASSQDAASQETQYF. The CDR3 coding sequence is TGTGCCAGCAGCCAAGATGCAGCGAGTCAAGAGACCCAGTACTTC.

The chain couples TRBV5-6 to TRBJ2-7; 13 bases map to TRBD2. Trimming removed 3 bases from V and 3 bases from J; junction bases left unmatched: 3. The germline V gene encodes CDR1 SGHDT and CDR2 YYEEEE. This CDR3 has 15 residues. Written as DNA, the CDR3 is TGTGCCAGCAGCTCCGGACTAGCGGGGGACTACGAGCAGTACTTC. Protein product: CASSSGLAGDYEQYF.

There are a few counts of this clonotype. The rearrangement uses TRBV29-1 and TRBJ2-7; no clear D gene. Germline values: CDR1 SQVTM, CDR2 ANQGSEA. The CDR3 consists of 13 residues. Trimming took 5 bases from V and 5 from J, leaving 16 bases between them. CDR3 loop: CSVLLLGSHEQYF. The CDR3 nucleotides read TGCAGCGTTTTACTCCTCGGGTCCCACGAGCAGTACTTC.

This clonotype has just a few counts. The chain carries TRBV5-1 and TRBJ1-1; D not resolved. V was trimmed by 5 bases and J by 0 bases, leaving 5 bases between them. CDR1 SGHRS and CDR2 YFSETQ come from the germline V gene. CDR3 length: 12 amino acids. This chain's CDR3 is CASRALNTEAFF. In nucleotides, the CDR3 is TGCGCCAGCAGAGCCCTGAACACTGAAGCTTTCTTT.

The CDR3 DNA is TGTGCCAGCAGCTTAGAGGTTGGTTTTGGTGATACGCAGTATTTT. This gives the protein CASSLEVGFGDTQYF. The rearrangement joins TRBV7-8 to TRBJ2-3; D is ambiguous. The V gene lost 1 base and the J gene lost 6 bases, with 14 bases spanning the gap. CDR3 length equals 15 residues. Per germline, CDR1 SGHVS and CDR2 FQNEAQ.

This clonotype is a singleton in its sample. The CDR3 DNA is TGTGCCAGCAGTTTAGCGCTAGCGGGGGGCCTCACGGTC. This gives the protein CASSLALAGGLTV. This chain links TRBV12-3 or TRBV12-4 with TRBJ2-7, with TRBD2 identical over 11 bases. The CDR3 is made up of 13 amino acids.